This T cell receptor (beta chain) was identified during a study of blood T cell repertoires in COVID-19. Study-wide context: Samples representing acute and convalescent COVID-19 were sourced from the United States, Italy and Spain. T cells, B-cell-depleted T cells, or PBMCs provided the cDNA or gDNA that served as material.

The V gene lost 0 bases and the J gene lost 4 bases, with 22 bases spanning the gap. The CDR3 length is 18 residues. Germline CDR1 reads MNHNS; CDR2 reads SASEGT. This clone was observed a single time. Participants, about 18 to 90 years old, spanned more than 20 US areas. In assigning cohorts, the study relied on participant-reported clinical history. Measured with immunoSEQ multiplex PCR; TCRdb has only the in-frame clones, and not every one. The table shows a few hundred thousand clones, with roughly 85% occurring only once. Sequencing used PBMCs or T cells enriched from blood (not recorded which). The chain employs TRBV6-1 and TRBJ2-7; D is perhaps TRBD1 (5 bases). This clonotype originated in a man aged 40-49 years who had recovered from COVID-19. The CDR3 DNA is TGTGCCAGCAGTGAAGCGCTAGGGGTTCCAGGCTTTTTTTACGAGCAGTACTTC. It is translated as CASSEALGVPGFFYEQYF.